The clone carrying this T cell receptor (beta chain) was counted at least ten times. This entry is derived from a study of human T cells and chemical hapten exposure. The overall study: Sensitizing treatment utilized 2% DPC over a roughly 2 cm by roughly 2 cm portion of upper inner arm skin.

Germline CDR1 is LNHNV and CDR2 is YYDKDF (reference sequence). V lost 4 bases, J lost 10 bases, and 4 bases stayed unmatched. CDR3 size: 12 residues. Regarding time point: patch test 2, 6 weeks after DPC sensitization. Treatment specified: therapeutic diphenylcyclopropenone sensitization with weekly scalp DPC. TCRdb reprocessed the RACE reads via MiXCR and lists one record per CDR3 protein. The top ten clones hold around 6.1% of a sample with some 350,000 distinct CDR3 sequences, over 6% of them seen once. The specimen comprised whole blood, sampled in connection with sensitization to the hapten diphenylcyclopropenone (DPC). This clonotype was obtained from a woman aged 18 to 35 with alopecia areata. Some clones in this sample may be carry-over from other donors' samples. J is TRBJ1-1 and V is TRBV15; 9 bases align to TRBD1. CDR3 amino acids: CATSIGQGIAFF. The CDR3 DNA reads TGTGCCACCAGCATAGGACAGGGGATAGCTTTCTTT.